This is a list of T cell receptor beta chains from one sample in a study of radiotherapy plus CTLA-4 blockade in lung cancer. The data were produced by immunoSEQ multiplex PCR, yet TCRdb's version contains in-frame clones alone and is incomplete. The table records around 100,000 clones, approximately 77% of them present only once. This sample comprised peripheral blood, obtained from a patient treated with radiotherapy plus ipilimumab. The receptors come from a human donor with non-small cell lung cancer that progressed on radiotherapy plus ipilimumab. Some clones in this sample may be carry-over from other donors' samples. Each CDR3 is given with its conserved first and last residue. The D gene is left open where the match is weak. Size is stated for part of the rows, as once, few or many counts, or as a class when the clone is expanded.

CDR3 DNA: TGCGCCAGCAGCTTGTCGAGTGCTACCGGTCCCTATGGCTACACCTTC
CDR3 protein: CASSLSSATGPYGYTF
D gene: .
J gene: TRBJ1-2
clone size: .
V gene: TRBV5-1
CDR3 length: 16

CDR3 DNA: TGTGCCAGCAGGAGGGGACAGGAGTCAGATACGCAGTATTTT
CDR3 protein: CASRRGQESDTQYF
D gene: TRBD1
J gene: TRBJ2-3
clone size: once
V gene: TRBV6-1
CDR3 length: 14

CDR3 DNA: TGTGCCAGTAGTATTTCAGGGGTGGGGCAGCCCCAGCATTTT
CDR3 protein: CASSISGVGQPQHF
D gene: .
J gene: TRBJ1-5
clone size: .
V gene: TRBV19
CDR3 length: 14

CDR3 DNA: TGTGCCAGCACTTTGGCCCTCGTGGACACTAACTATGGCTACACCTTC
CDR3 protein: CASTLALVDTNYGYTF
D gene: .
J gene: TRBJ1-2
clone size: .
V gene: TRBV28
CDR3 length: 16

CDR3 DNA: TGTGCCAGCAGTTATTGGGCCAGGGGAGAGTCACCCCTCCACTTT
CDR3 protein: CASSYWARGESPLHF
D gene: .
J gene: TRBJ1-6
clone size: .
V gene: TRBV6-5
CDR3 length: 15

CDR3 DNA: TGTGCCAGCAGCGTTGGAGGACCCCCTCCGGGCAATGAGCAGTTCTTC
CDR3 protein: CASSVGGPPPGNEQFF
D gene: .
J gene: TRBJ2-1
clone size: .
V gene: TRBV9
CDR3 length: 16

CDR3 DNA: TGTGCCAGCAGCTTAGGCGTAGCGGGGGTTAATGAGCAGTTCTTC
CDR3 protein: CASSLGVAGVNEQFF
D gene: TRBD2
J gene: TRBJ2-1
clone size: .
V gene: TRBV11-3
CDR3 length: 15

CDR3 DNA: TGTGCCAGCAGTGAAGGTTCTAGACGGGATACGCAGTATTTT
CDR3 protein: CASSEGSRRDTQYF
D gene: .
J gene: TRBJ2-3
clone size: .
V gene: TRBV2
CDR3 length: 14

CDR3 DNA: TGTGCCAGCAGTTTAGCTCGGACAGGGCTTACCTACGAGCAGTACTTC
CDR3 protein: CASSLARTGLTYEQYF
D gene: TRBD1
J gene: TRBJ2-7
clone size: .
V gene: TRBV27
CDR3 length: 16

CDR3 DNA: TGCAGTGCTAGGGAAGTGGAGACCCAGTACTTC
CDR3 protein: CSAREVETQYF
D gene: .
J gene: TRBJ2-5
clone size: .
V gene: TRBV20-1
CDR3 length: 11

CDR3 DNA: TGTGCCAGCAGTGGGGCTAGCAGGAGTCAGCCCCAGCATTTT
CDR3 protein: CASSGASRSQPQHF
D gene: .
J gene: TRBJ1-5
clone size: .
V gene: TRBV2
CDR3 length: 14

CDR3 DNA: TGTGCCAGCAGGCCCCGGGGTGGAACTGAAGCTTTCTTT
CDR3 protein: CASRPRGGTEAFF
D gene: .
J gene: TRBJ1-1
clone size: .
V gene: TRBV5-4
CDR3 length: 13

CDR3 DNA: TGTGCCAGTAGTACTACCGGGACAGGAGGCTACAATGAGCAGTTCTTC
CDR3 protein: CASSTTGTGGYNEQFF
D gene: TRBD1
J gene: TRBJ2-1
clone size: once
V gene: TRBV19
CDR3 length: 16

CDR3 DNA: TGTGCCAGCAGCTTACGGGGTTCCTACGAGCAGTACTTC
CDR3 protein: CASSLRGSYEQYF
D gene: .
J gene: TRBJ2-7
clone size: .
V gene: TRBV7-2
CDR3 length: 13

CDR3 DNA: TGTGCCAGCAGCCCCACAGGGGGCTCCAGCTCCTACAATGAGCAGTTCTTC
CDR3 protein: CASSPTGGSSSYNEQFF
D gene: TRBD1
J gene: TRBJ2-1
clone size: .
V gene: TRBV7-6
CDR3 length: 17

CDR3 DNA: TGTGCCAGCAGCCCTAATGTCGGGCTCGAGCAGTACTTC
CDR3 protein: CASSPNVGLEQYF
D gene: .
J gene: TRBJ2-7
clone size: .
V gene: TRBV7-9
CDR3 length: 13

CDR3 DNA: TGCGCCAGCAGCTCTCTGGGAGGTCCGAGGTCGGGCAATGAGCAGTTCTTC
CDR3 protein: CASSSLGGPRSGNEQFF
D gene: .
J gene: TRBJ2-1
clone size: .
V gene: TRBV5-1
CDR3 length: 17

CDR3 DNA: TGTGCCAGCAGCCCGGACAGAAACTATGGCTACACCTTC
CDR3 protein: CASSPDRNYGYTF
D gene: .
J gene: TRBJ1-2
clone size: few
V gene: TRBV5-4
CDR3 length: 13

CDR3 DNA: TGTGCCAGCAGCTTGGGCGGGGGGTGGAACATTCAGTACTTC
CDR3 protein: CASSLGGGWNIQYF
D gene: TRBD2
J gene: TRBJ2-4
clone size: few
V gene: TRBV7-2
CDR3 length: 14

CDR3 DNA: TGTGCCAGCAGTTCTTCCGGGTCGGGGGGTGAAAAACTGTTTTTT
CDR3 protein: CASSSSGSGGEKLFF
D gene: .
J gene: TRBJ1-4
clone size: few
V gene: TRBV7-6
CDR3 length: 15

CDR3 DNA: TGTGCCTGGAGGGGACAGGGGGAACAGCCCCAGCATTTT
CDR3 protein: CAWRGQGEQPQHF
D gene: TRBD1
J gene: TRBJ1-5
clone size: .
V gene: TRBV30
CDR3 length: 13

CDR3 DNA: TGCGCCAGCAGCCAAGATATGGAGACAGCTTTATACACTGAAGCTTTCTTT
CDR3 protein: CASSQDMETALYTEAFF
D gene: .
J gene: TRBJ1-1
clone size: .
V gene: TRBV4-1
CDR3 length: 17

CDR3 DNA: TGCAGCGCCCAGGGAGGGGGTTTGCGATATGGCTACACCTTC
CDR3 protein: CSAQGGGLRYGYTF
D gene: .
J gene: TRBJ1-2
clone size: .
V gene: TRBV29-1
CDR3 length: 14

CDR3 DNA: TGCGCCAGCAGCTTAGCCCAACAAGAGACCCAGTACTTC
CDR3 protein: CASSLAQQETQYF
D gene: .
J gene: TRBJ2-5
clone size: .
V gene: TRBV5-1
CDR3 length: 13

CDR3 DNA: TGTGCCAGCAGCTTAGCCCCCCGGACAGAGGATACGCAGTATTTT
CDR3 protein: CASSLAPRTEDTQYF
D gene: .
J gene: TRBJ2-3
clone size: .
V gene: TRBV11-1
CDR3 length: 15

CDR3 DNA: TGTGCTAGCAGCTTAGAGCCGACAGGGTTCACCGGGGAGCTGTTTTTT
CDR3 protein: CASSLEPTGFTGELFF
D gene: TRBD1
J gene: TRBJ2-2
clone size: .
V gene: TRBV7-7
CDR3 length: 16

CDR3 DNA: TGTGCCAGCGGGCGCAATAGCAATCAGCCCCAGCATTTT
CDR3 protein: CASGRNSNQPQHF
D gene: .
J gene: TRBJ1-5
clone size: once
V gene: TRBV6-5
CDR3 length: 13

CDR3 DNA: TGCGCCAGCAGCCTTACACCCACAGATACGCAGTATTTT
CDR3 protein: CASSLTPTDTQYF
D gene: .
J gene: TRBJ2-3
clone size: .
V gene: TRBV5-1
CDR3 length: 13

CDR3 DNA: TGTGCCAGCAGCTTGAAGGGACCCTCTGGAAACACCATATATTTT
CDR3 protein: CASSLKGPSGNTIYF
D gene: .
J gene: TRBJ1-3
clone size: .
V gene: TRBV5-4
CDR3 length: 15

CDR3 DNA: TGTGCCAGCAGCATATCCGGGATCAACACAGATACGCAGTATTTT
CDR3 protein: CASSISGINTDTQYF
D gene: .
J gene: TRBJ2-3
clone size: few
V gene: TRBV9
CDR3 length: 15

CDR3 DNA: TGTGCCACCAGTTGGAGGGGCATAGAGCAGTTCTTC
CDR3 protein: CATSWRGIEQFF
D gene: .
J gene: TRBJ2-1
clone size: .
V gene: TRBV15
CDR3 length: 12

CDR3 DNA: TGTGCCAGCAGCTTTACGGACAGGGCTTCACCCCTCCACTTT
CDR3 protein: CASSFTDRASPLHF
D gene: TRBD1
J gene: TRBJ1-6
clone size: .
V gene: TRBV5-6
CDR3 length: 14

CDR3 DNA: TGTGCCAGCTCCCGGGGACAGAACACCGGGGAGCTGTTTTTT
CDR3 protein: CASSRGQNTGELFF
D gene: .
J gene: TRBJ2-2
clone size: .
V gene: TRBV18
CDR3 length: 14

CDR3 DNA: TGTGCCAGTAGTAAGGGGGCGAACACCGGGGAGCTGTTTTTT
CDR3 protein: CASSKGANTGELFF
D gene: .
J gene: TRBJ2-2
clone size: .
V gene: TRBV19
CDR3 length: 14